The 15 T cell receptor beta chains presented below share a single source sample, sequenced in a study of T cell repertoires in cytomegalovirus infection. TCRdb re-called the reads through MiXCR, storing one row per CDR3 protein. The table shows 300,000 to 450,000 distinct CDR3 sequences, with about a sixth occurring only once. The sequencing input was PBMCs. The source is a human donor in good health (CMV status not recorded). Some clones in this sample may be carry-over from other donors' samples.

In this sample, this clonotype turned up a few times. The CDR3 region is CASSLLAGVNIQYF. CDR3 bases: TGTGCCAGCAGTTTACTAGCGGGAGTTAACATTCAGTACTTC. The rearrangement uses TRBV6-2 or TRBV6-3 and TRBJ2-4, with 11 bases lining up with TRBD2. The CDR3 has 14 residues. Germline lookup yields CDR1 MNHEY and CDR2 SVGEGT. The V and J ends lost 4 bases and 7 bases, in that order; junction bases with no gene match: 3.

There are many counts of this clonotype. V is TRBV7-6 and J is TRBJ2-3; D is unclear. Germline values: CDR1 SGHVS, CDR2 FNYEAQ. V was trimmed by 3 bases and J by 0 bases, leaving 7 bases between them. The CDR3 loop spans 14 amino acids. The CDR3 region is CASSFTGSTDTQYF. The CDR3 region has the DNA TGTGCCAGCAGCTTTACTGGGAGCACAGATACGCAGTATTTT.

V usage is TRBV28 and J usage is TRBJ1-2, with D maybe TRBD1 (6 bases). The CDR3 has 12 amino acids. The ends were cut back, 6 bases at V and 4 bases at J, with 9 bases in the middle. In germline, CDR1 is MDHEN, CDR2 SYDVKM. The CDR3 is CASSRTAYGYTF. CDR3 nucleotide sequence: TGTGCCAGCAGCCGGACAGCCTATGGCTACACCTTC.

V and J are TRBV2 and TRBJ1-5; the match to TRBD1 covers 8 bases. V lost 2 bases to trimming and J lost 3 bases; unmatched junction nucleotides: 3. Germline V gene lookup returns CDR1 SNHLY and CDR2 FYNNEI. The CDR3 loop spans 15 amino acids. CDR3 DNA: TGTGCCAGCAGTGAAAGGACAGGGTACAATCAGCCCCAGCATTTT. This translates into CASSERTGYNQPQHF.

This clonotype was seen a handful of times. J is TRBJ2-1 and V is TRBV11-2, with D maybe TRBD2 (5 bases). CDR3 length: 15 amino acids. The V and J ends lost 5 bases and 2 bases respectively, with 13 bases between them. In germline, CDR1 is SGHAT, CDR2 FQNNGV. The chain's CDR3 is CASSLSGFAYNEQFF. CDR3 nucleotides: TGTGCCAGCAGCCTGAGCGGCTTCGCCTACAATGAGCAGTTCTTC.

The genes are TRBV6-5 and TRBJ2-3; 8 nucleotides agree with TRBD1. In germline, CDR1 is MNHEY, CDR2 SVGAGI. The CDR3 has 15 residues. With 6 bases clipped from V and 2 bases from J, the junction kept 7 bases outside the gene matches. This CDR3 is CASRPWQGATDTQYF. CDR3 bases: TGTGCCAGCAGGCCCTGGCAGGGGGCCACAGATACGCAGTATTTT.

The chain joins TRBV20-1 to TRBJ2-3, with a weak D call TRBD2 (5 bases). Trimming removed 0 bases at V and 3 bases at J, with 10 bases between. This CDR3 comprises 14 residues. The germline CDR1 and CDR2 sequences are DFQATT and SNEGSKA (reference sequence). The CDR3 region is CSARDREKTDTQYF. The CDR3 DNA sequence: TGCAGTGCTAGAGATAGGGAGAAAACAGATACGCAGTATTTT.

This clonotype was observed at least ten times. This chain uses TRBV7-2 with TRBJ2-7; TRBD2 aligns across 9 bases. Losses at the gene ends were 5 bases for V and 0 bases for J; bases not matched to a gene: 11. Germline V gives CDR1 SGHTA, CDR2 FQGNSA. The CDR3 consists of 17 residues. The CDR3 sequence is CASSPRVAGASSYEQYF. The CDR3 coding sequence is TGTGCCAGCAGCCCTCGGGTAGCGGGGGCAAGCTCCTACGAGCAGTACTTC.

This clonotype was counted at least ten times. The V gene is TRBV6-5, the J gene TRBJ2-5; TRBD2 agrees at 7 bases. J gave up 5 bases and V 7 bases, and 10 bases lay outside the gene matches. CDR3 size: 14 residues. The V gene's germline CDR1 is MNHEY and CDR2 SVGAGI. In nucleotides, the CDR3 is TGTGCCAGCAAGATGGGGAGGGGAGGCGAGACCCAGTACTTC. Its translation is CASKMGRGGETQYF.

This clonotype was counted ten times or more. CDR3 nucleotides: TGTGCCAGCAGTTTGGGGCTGAGCCTCACTGAAGCTTTCTTT. As protein: CASSLGLSLTEAFF. The rearrangement joins TRBV12-3 or TRBV12-4 to TRBJ1-1, with a possible D match to TRBD1 (5 bases). The CDR3 is 14 amino acids. Trimming removed 3 bases at V and 4 bases at J, with 12 bases between.

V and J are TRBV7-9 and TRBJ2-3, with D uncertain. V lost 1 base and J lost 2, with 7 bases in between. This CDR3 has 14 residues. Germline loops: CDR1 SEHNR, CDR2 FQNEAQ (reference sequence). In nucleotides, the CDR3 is TGTGCCAGCAGCTTAGACAGCGACACAGATACGCAGTATTTT. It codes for CASSLDSDTDTQYF.

CDR3: CASSPFMGDTQYF. As DNA, the CDR3 is TGTGCCAGCAGCCCCTTTATGGGAGATACGCAGTATTTT. The chain employs TRBV7-2 and TRBJ2-3; D is uncertain. Trimming pared 5 bases from V and 5 bases from J, leaving 11 bases between. In germline, CDR1 is SGHTA, CDR2 FQGNSA. This CDR3 has 13 residues. The full variable domain, with the rest looked up from reference TRBV7-2 and TRBJ2-3, is GAGVSQSPSNKVTEKGKDVELRCDPISGHTALYWYRQSLGQGLEFLIYFQGNSAPDKSGLPSDRFSAERTGGSVSTLTIQRTQQEDSAVYLCASSPFMGDTQYFGPGTRLTVL.

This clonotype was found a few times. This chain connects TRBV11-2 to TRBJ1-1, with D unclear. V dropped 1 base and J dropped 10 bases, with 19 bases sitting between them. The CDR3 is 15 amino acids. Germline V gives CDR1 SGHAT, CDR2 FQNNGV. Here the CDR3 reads CASSLAFQAPWIAFF. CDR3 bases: TGTGCCAGCAGCTTAGCCTTTCAGGCTCCATGGATAGCTTTCTTT. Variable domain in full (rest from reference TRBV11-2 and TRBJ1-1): EAGVAQSPRYKIIEKRQSVAFWCNPISGHATLYWYQQILGQGPKLLIQFQNNGVVDDSQLPKDRFSAERLKGVDSTLKIQPAKLEDSAVYLCASSLAFQAPWIAFFGQGTRLTVV.

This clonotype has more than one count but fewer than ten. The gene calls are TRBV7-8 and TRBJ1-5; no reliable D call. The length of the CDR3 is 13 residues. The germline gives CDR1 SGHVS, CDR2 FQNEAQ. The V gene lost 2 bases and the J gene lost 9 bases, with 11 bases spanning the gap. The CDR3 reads CASSLSGWAPQHF. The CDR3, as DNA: TGTGCCAGCAGCTTATCGGGGTGGGCGCCCCAGCATTTT. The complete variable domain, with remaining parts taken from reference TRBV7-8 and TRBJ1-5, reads GAGVSQSPRYKVAKRGQDVALRCDPISGHVSLFWYQQALGQGPEFLTYFQNEAQLDKSGLPSDRFFAERPEGSVSTLKIQRTQQEDSAVYLCASSLSGWAPQHFGDGTRLSIL.

Here the CDR3 DNA reads TGTGCCAGCACCCTGGGGTCGACTGAAGCTTTCTTT. Translated: CASTLGSTEAFF. The rearrangement uses TRBV12-3 or TRBV12-4 and TRBJ1-1; D gene unclear. The CDR3 is 12 amino acids. The V and J ends lost 7 bases and 5 bases respectively, with 11 bases between them.